The sequence of this TCR beta chain was determined in a study of spatial heterogeneity in lung cancer. This clonotype was seen repeatedly, ten times or more. Looked up from germline, CDR1 is MDHEN and CDR2 is SYDVKM. The CDR3 spans 16 residues. The germline V and J ends were trimmed by 3 bases and 4 bases, with 13 bases remaining between them. Noted time point: blood at routine non-recurrence follow-up after resection. Without sorting, whole RNA was sequenced from tumor, nontumor lung or frozen PBMC. TCRdb reanalysed the 5' RACE reads using MiXCR and keeps one entry per CDR3 protein. The sample records roughly 120,000 distinct CDR3 sequences, over 9% being singletons.

V gene TRBV28 combines with J gene TRBJ2-6, with unresolved D. The sequence was obtained from a male donor with early-stage non-small cell lung cancer. Sequenced here: PBMCs, sampled at follow-up. CDR3 nucleotide sequence: TGTGCCAGCAGTTTCGTTCTCTCTGGAGGGGCCAACGTCCTGACTTTC. Translation: CASSFVLSGGANVLTF.